This T cell receptor beta chain was obtained from a study of blood T cells in healthy people across ages. On the study more broadly: The capture of about one barcoded beta molecule per two T cells was achieved by template switching.

Whole-study results and caveats: Those diversity estimates obtained from one million T cells were thought to be underestimates.

CDR3 size: 13 residues. Germline CDR1 SNHLY, CDR2 FYNNEI. Peripheral blood samples of roughly 9.9 milliliters were drawn from each donor. Together with a sample-barcoded 5' primer, a J-beta primer mix was included in a second PCR lasting about 7 to 11 cycles. A 12-random-nucleotide template-switch adaptor tagged each cDNA molecule. In TCRdb, the 5' RACE reads were re-called with MiXCR into one record per CDR3 protein. Here the sample spans hundreds of thousands of distinct CDR3 sequences, around 48% being singletons. With respect to this clonotype: What it binds is unknown. An end of the junction differs from the germline gene, which may be a read error.

The TCR was taken from a man older than 75 in good health. The sequenced sample consisted of blood. The chain couples TRBV2 to TRBJ2-7; 12 bases agree with TRBD2. CDR3 sequence reads: CGSRGLAGYEQYF. The CDR3 DNA reads TGTGGCAGCAGGGGACTAGCGGGCTACGAGCAGTACTTC.